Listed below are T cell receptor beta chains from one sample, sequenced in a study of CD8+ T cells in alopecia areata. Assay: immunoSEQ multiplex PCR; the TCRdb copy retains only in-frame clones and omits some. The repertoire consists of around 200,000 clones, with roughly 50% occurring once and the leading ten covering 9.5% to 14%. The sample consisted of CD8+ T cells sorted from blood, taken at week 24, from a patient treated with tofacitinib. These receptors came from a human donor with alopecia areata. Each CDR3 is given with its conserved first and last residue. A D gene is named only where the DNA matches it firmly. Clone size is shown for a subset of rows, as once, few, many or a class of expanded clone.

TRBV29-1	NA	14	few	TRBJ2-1	TGCAGCGTTGAAGATAGAGCAGAATCCAATGAGCAGTTCTTC	CSVEDRAESNEQFF
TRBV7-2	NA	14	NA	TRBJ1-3	TGTGCCAGCAGCTTAGGGACAGCTGGAAACACCATATATTTT	CASSLGTAGNTIYF
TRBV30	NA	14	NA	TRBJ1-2	TGTGCCGGACAAGTGGGGTGGGACCGCCGGGGCTACACCTTC	CAGQVGWDRRGYTF
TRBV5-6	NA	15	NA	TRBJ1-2	TGTGCCAGCAGCTTGGTCCATGCTGTTAACTATGGCTACACCTTC	CASSLVHAVNYGYTF
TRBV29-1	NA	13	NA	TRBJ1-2	TGCAGCGCCCGCCTTTGGCCGGACTATGGCTACACCTTC	CSARLWPDYGYTF
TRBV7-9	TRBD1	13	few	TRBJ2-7	TGTGCCAGCAGCCGGGACAGGGGAAACGAGCAGTACTTC	CASSRDRGNEQYF
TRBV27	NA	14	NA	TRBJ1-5	TGTGCCAGCCGAGCGCGGGGAGGCAATCAGCCCCAGCATTTT	CASRARGGNQPQHF
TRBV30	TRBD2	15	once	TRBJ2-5	TGTGCCTGGAGTGGGAGCGGGACCCCGGGAGAGACCCAGTACTTC	CAWSGSGTPGETQYF
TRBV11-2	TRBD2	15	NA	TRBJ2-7	TGTGCCAGCAGCTTACTAGCGGGGGGCTCCTACGAGCAGTACTTC	CASSLLAGGSYEQYF
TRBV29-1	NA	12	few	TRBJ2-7	TGCAGCGTTGAAGCTCCCAGCTACGAGCAGTACTTC	CSVEAPSYEQYF
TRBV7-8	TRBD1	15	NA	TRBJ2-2	TGTGCCAGCAGCCCGCCGGGACAGATCACCGGGGAGCTGTTTTTT	CASSPPGQITGELFF
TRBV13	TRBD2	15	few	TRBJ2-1	TGTGCCAGCAGCTTAGCCGGGACTAGTATCGATGAGCAGTTCTTC	CASSLAGTSIDEQFF
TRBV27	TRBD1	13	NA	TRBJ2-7	TGTGCCAGCAGCCTGGACAGGGGGTACGAGCAGTACTTC	CASSLDRGYEQYF
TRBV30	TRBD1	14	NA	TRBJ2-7	TGTGCCTGGAGCGGGTTGGGACAGGGGGACGAGCAGTACTTC	CAWSGLGQGDEQYF
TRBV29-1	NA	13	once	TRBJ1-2	TGCAGCGTTGAGTTGGGGGGCAACTATGGCTACACCTTC	CSVELGGNYGYTF
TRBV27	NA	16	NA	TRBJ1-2	TGTGCCAGCAGTTTATTCCCAGGGACCACAGTCTATGGCTACACCTTC	CASSLFPGTTVYGYTF
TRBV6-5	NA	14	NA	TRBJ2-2	TGTGCCAGTTGGGGGCGAGGGGCCACCGGGGAGCTGTTTTTT	CASWGRGATGELFF
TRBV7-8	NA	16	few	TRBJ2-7	TGTGCCAGCAGCTTGGACCTACCCAATGTCCTAGGCGAGCAGTACTTC	CASSLDLPNVLGEQYF
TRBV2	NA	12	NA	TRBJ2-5	TGTGCCAGCAGGCCTGGCCAAGAGACCCAGTACTTC	CASRPGQETQYF
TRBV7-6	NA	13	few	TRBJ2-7	TGTGCCAGCAGCCATGACGAGACCTACGAGCAGTACTTC	CASSHDETYEQYF
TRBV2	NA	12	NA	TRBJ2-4	TGTGCCAGCAGTGAAAGAAAAAACATTCAGTACTTC	CASSERKNIQYF
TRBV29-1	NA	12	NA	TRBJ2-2	TGCAGCGTTACAGAGAACACCGGGGAGCTGTTTTTT	CSVTENTGELFF
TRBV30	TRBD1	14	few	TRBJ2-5	TGTGCCTGGAGTGGGCAGGGGGTGCAAGAGACCCAGTACTTC	CAWSGQGVQETQYF
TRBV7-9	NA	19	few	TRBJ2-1	TGTGCCAGCAGCTTATTACCATCCCAAGTAGAATACTCCTACAATGAGCAGTTCTTC	CASSLLPSQVEYSYNEQFF
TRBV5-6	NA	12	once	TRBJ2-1	TGTGCCAGCAGCTTCCCTCTAGCGGAGCAGTTCTTC	CASSFPLAEQFF